The clone carrying this T cell receptor beta chain was picked up one time. Antigen specificity is unknown. The PCR contained 60 Vbeta and 13 Jbeta primers. Sequencing used immunoSEQ multiplex PCR; TCRdb keeps in-frame clones, though not all of them. The table records some 140,000 clones, about three quarters of them present only once. These data are taken from a study of cytomegalovirus exposure and HLA in healthy donors. Looking at the study overall: The roughly 120 million unique TCR beta sequences, from 150 million to 200 million T cells, were found by an earlier analysis.

Findings and limits, study-wide: Associated with cytomegalovirus, according to the listing, were 150 to 200 TCR beta chains. Versus the approximately 700-donor mean, an Asian-associated ancestry cluster reportedly showed fewer N-insertions in a later analysis. Sequencing depth across donors, presence/absence analyses assumed, was roughly uniform.

The sample comprised PBMCs. This receptor was obtained from a male donor in good health and CMV-seropositive.

The DNA of the CDR3 is TGCGCCAGCAGCTCAGCCGGGACAGGGAGTGGGGACTACAATGAGCAGTTCTTC. Its protein is CASSSAGTGSGDYNEQFF. The V call is TRBV5-1, the J call TRBJ2-1; 9 nucleotides agree with TRBD1. Germline CDR1 and CDR2: SGHRS and YFSETQ. The CDR3 runs 18 residues. The V and J ends lost 3 bases and 3 bases, in that order; junction bases with no gene match: 13.